The 21 T cell receptor beta chains in this list originate from one sample, sequenced in a study of OX40 agonist ivuxolimab in advanced cancers. The method was immunoSEQ multiplex PCR; TCRdb's version includes in-frame clones alone and lacks a portion of them. The sample shows approximately 77,000 clones, around four fifths of them seen only once. The sample consisted of CD4+ or CD8+ T cells sorted from blood, taken in a trial of the OX40 agonist ivuxolimab. These receptors came from an adult with an advanced solid tumor such as melanoma, head and neck, liver or kidney cancer.

The genes are TRBV5-1 and TRBJ2-7, with TRBD2 matching 8 bases. Looked up from germline, CDR1 is SGHRS and CDR2 is YFSETQ. The CDR3 has 14 residues. V was clipped by 6 bases and J by 0 bases; unmatched bases: 5. The CDR3 coding sequence is TGCGCCAGCAAGTCAAGCGGGAGCTCCTACGAGCAGTACTTC. It specifies CASKSSGSSYEQYF.

The chain links TRBV28 to TRBJ2-5; 9 bases match TRBD2. Germline trimming cut 2 bases from V and 1 base from J; bases unmatched to any gene: 2. The CDR3 consists of 15 residues. CDR1 is MDHEN and CDR2 is SYDVKM in the germline V gene. CDR3 DNA sequence: TGTGCCAGCAGTTTAGCGGGAGGGCCCCAAGAGACCCAGTACTTC. It translates to CASSLAGGPQETQYF.

The chain joins TRBV6-6 to TRBJ1-1, with D perhaps matching TRBD1 (5 bases). V was shortened by 6 bases and J by 1 base, with 12 bases between the two germline ends. The CDR3 length is 14 residues. Germline values: CDR1 MNHNY, CDR2 SVGAGI (reference sequence). The CDR3 loop reads CASRELRGNTEAFF. For the CDR3, the DNA is TGTGCCAGCAGGGAACTAAGGGGGAACACTGAAGCTTTCTTT.

This sequence joins TRBV5-1 and TRBJ1-4; D might be TRBD1 (6 bases). Germline CDR1 reads SGHRS; CDR2 reads YFSETQ. This CDR3 comprises 13 residues. V was pared by 3 bases and J by 8 bases, with 11 bases between. Here the CDR3 DNA reads TGCGCCAGCAGCTCGGACAGAGCCGAAAAACTGTTTTTT. Amino acid sequence: CASSSDRAEKLFF. The whole variable domain, filled in from reference TRBV5-1 and TRBJ1-4, reads KAGVTQTPRYLIKTRGQQVTLSCSPISGHRSVSWYQQTPGQGLQFLFEYFSETQRNKGNFPGRFSGRQFSNSRSEMNVSTLELGDSALYLCASSSDRAEKLFFGSGTQLSVL.

The rearrangement links TRBV6-5 to TRBJ2-7; TRBD1 agrees at 9 bases. CDR1 and CDR2 from the germline V gene are MNHEY and SVGAGI. This CDR3 is built from 14 residues. The ends lost 10 bases at V and 1 base at J; junction bases unmatched: 8. CDR3 protein: CATEPGQGSYEQYF. DNA for the CDR3: TGTGCCACCGAACCGGGACAGGGATCCTACGAGCAGTACTTC.

V and J are TRBV5-1 and TRBJ2-2; 9 nucleotides line up with TRBD2. CDR1 is SGHRS and CDR2 is YFSETQ in the germline V gene. The CDR3 consists of 19 residues. V lost 0 bases, J lost 0 bases, and 9 bases stayed unmatched. The CDR3, as DNA: TGCGCCAGCAGCTTGGCTAGGCTAGCGGGATTCGCGAACACCGGGGAGCTGTTTTTT. Translating it yields CASSLARLAGFANTGELFF.

V usage is TRBV5-1 and J usage is TRBJ2-7, with 7 positions matching TRBD1. CDR1 SGHRS and CDR2 YFSETQ come from the germline V gene. V was pared by 3 bases and J by 6 bases, with 18 bases of the junction left unmatched. The CDR3 totals 17 residues. The CDR3 nucleotides read TGCGCCAGCAGCTCTTCATACGGGACAGCGAATGTGGGCGAGCAGTACTTC. Residues: CASSSSYGTANVGEQYF.

The V gene is TRBV9, the J gene TRBJ1-3; 7 bases are shared with TRBD1. Per germline, CDR1 SGDLS and CDR2 YYNGEE. CDR3 length: 16 residues. Trimming at V came to 4 bases and at J to 2 bases, leaving 9 bases not matched to a gene. The CDR3 DNA is TGTGCCAGCAGCTTTTACCCTGGACAGGCTGGAAACACCATATATTTT. It encodes CASSFYPGQAGNTIYF.

The chain is built from TRBV9 and TRBJ2-5; 14 positions match TRBD2. Germline loops: CDR1 SGDLS, CDR2 YYNGEE. This CDR3 spans 17 amino acids. The V and J ends lost 0 bases and 1 base, in that order; junction bases with no gene match: 2. CDR3 DNA sequence: TGTGCCAGCAGCGTAGGACTAGCGGGAGGGAGCCAAGAGACCCAGTACTTC. It encodes CASSVGLAGGSQETQYF.

V usage is TRBV18 and J usage is TRBJ1-4; D gene uncertain. CDR1 is KGHSH, CDR2 LQKENI, per germline. This CDR3 has 14 amino acids. The ends were cut back, 6 bases at V and 8 bases at J, with 16 bases in the middle. The chain's CDR3 is CASSRDKGQEKLFF. The CDR3 DNA reads as TGTGCCAGCTCTCGTGACAAAGGGCAAGAAAAACTGTTTTTT. The entire variable domain, with the rest obtained from reference TRBV18 and TRBJ1-4, is as follows: NAGVMQNPRHLVRRRGQEARLRCSPMKGHSHVYWYRQLPEEGLKFMVYLQKENIIDESGMPKERFSAEFPKEGPSILRIQQVVRGDSAAYFCASSRDKGQEKLFFGSGTQLSVL.

This rearrangement joins TRBV5-1 to TRBJ2-7, with a possible D match to TRBD2 (6 bases). Germline V gene data show CDR1 as SGHRS and CDR2 as YFSETQ. The ends were cut back, 5 bases at V and 2 bases at J, with 23 bases in the middle. The CDR3 is made up of 17 amino acids. CDR3 region: CASRFLTGTRTPYEQYF. Written as DNA, the CDR3 is TGCGCCAGCAGATTCCTAACCGGGACTCGGACCCCCTACGAGCAGTACTTC.

This chain connects TRBV11-2 to TRBJ1-2; 8 bases are shared with TRBD1. The junction had 9 bases not matched to a gene; V was cut back by 5 bases and J by 7 bases. Germline lookup yields CDR1 SGHAT and CDR2 FQNNGV. This CDR3 is 14 amino acids long. CDR3: CASSQNRQGSGYTF. Here the CDR3 DNA reads TGTGCCAGCAGCCAGAACCGACAGGGGAGTGGCTACACCTTC.

CDR3: CASTRDWRNTEAFF. CDR3 sequence (DNA): TGTGCCAGCACGCGGGATTGGAGGAACACTGAAGCTTTCTTT. The chain uses TRBV6-1 and TRBJ1-1; no clear D gene. Deletions cut 7 bases from V and 1 base from J, with 13 bases between. The germline V gene has CDR1 MNHNS and CDR2 SASEGT. The CDR3 runs 14 residues.

This clone has more than one count but fewer than ten. The chain is built from TRBV5-1 and TRBJ2-6, with D uncertain. Trimming shortened V by 3 bases and J by 2 bases, and 9 bases separated the two germline ends. The germline gives CDR1 SGHRS, CDR2 YFSETQ. The CDR3 spans 15 residues. The DNA of the CDR3 is TGCGCCAGCAGCTCGCAACCCCCTGGGGCCAACGTCCTGACTTTC. Protein sequence: CASSSQPPGANVLTF.

CDR3 sequence: CASSASGQLNEKLFF. The CDR3 nucleotides read TGCGCCAGCAGCGCCTCGGGACAGCTTAATGAAAAACTGTTTTTT. The chain is built from TRBV5-1 and TRBJ1-4; 7 bases align to TRBD1. The CDR3 loop spans 15 amino acids. CDR1 is SGHRS and CDR2 is YFSETQ in the germline V gene. With 4 bases clipped from V and 4 bases from J, the junction kept 7 bases outside the gene matches.

This chain joins TRBV5-1 and TRBJ1-2; 8 nucleotides agree with TRBD1. This CDR3 comprises 16 residues. CDR1 is SGHRS and CDR2 is YFSETQ in the germline V gene. V lost 4 bases and J lost 4; bases outside the gene matches: 12. The DNA for the CDR3 is TGCGCCAGCAGCACACCAGGGGGCGCCCAATCCTATGGCTACACCTTC. It yields the protein CASSTPGGAQSYGYTF. Based on the CDR3 plus reference TRBV5-1 and TRBJ1-2, the full variable domain is KAGVTQTPRYLIKTRGQQVTLSCSPISGHRSVSWYQQTPGQGLQFLFEYFSETQRNKGNFPGRFSGRQFSNSRSEMNVSTLELGDSALYLCASSTPGGAQSYGYTFGSGTRLTVV.

This clone showed up just once. This chain uses TRBV27 with TRBJ2-7, with 14 bases aligning to TRBD2. Germline V CDR1 and CDR2: MNHEY, SMNVEV (reference sequence). The CDR3 is 20 residues long. Trimming cost V 6 bases and J 3 bases; bases outside gene matches: 19. This CDR3 reads CASSKTTSGRASVALYEQYF. CDR3 in DNA: TGTGCCAGCAGCAAGACGACTAGCGGGAGGGCCAGTGTCGCCCTCTACGAGCAGTACTTC.

V and J are TRBV7-2 and TRBJ2-7, with TRBD2 as a possible D gene (6 bases). The ends were cut back, 1 base at V and 6 bases at J, with 10 bases in the middle. The CDR3 is made up of 13 amino acids. The germline V gene has CDR1 SGHTA and CDR2 FQGNSA. In nucleotides, the CDR3 is TGTGCCAGCAGCTTAGGGGGGGAGGTCGAGCAGTACTTC. Amino acids: CASSLGGEVEQYF.

V gene TRBV7-8 combines with J gene TRBJ2-1; 7 nucleotides align to TRBD2. Looked up from germline, CDR1 is SGHVS and CDR2 is FQNEAQ. Unmatched junction bases numbered 8, after V lost 6 bases and J lost 0 bases. The CDR3 contains 16 residues. The CDR3 spells CASSPSGGSSYNEQFF. The CDR3 DNA follows: TGTGCCAGCAGTCCATCCGGGGGGAGCTCCTACAATGAGCAGTTCTTC. The complete variable domain, with remaining parts taken from reference TRBV7-8 and TRBJ2-1, reads GAGVSQSPRYKVAKRGQDVALRCDPISGHVSLFWYQQALGQGPEFLTYFQNEAQLDKSGLPSDRFFAERPEGSVSTLKIQRTQQEDSAVYLCASSPSGGSSYNEQFFGPGTRLTVL.

The rearrangement joins TRBV12-5 to TRBJ2-3; 7 positions agree with TRBD1. Germline assignment: CDR1 LGHNT and CDR2 FRNRAP. V lost 4 bases, J lost 1 base, and 5 bases stayed unmatched. CDR3 length: 15 residues. The CDR3 sequence: CASGSGGRGTDTQYF. DNA for the CDR3: TGTGCTAGTGGTTCAGGGGGACGAGGCACAGATACGCAGTATTTT.

This clone was seen only a few times. The chain employs TRBV28 and TRBJ2-7, with TRBD1 matching over 7 bases. J was trimmed by 0 bases and V by 8 bases; bases with no gene match: 13. Germline values: CDR1 MDHEN, CDR2 SYDVKM. The CDR3 loop spans 16 amino acids. As DNA, the CDR3 is TGTGCCAGCGGCTGGCTAGGGGGCCGACGCTCCTACGAGCAGTACTTC. Its translation is CASGWLGGRRSYEQYF.